This is a list of T cell receptor beta chains from one sample in a study of cytomegalovirus exposure and HLA in healthy donors. Method: immunoSEQ multiplex PCR; TCRdb's copy keeps in-frame clones and lacks some. The sample shows roughly 300,000 clones, 87% of them seen only once. Sequenced: PBMCs. The receptors stem from a woman in her twenties or thirties in good health and CMV-seropositive. The CDR3 runs from the conserved cysteine through the conserved F or W. The D gene is left open where the match is weak.

TRBV4-3	.	TRBJ2-3	CASSQVPTDTQYF
TRBV6-5	.	TRBJ2-2	CASSYFPDPGTGELFF
TRBV4-1	.	TRBJ1-1	CASSQERGVILVAEAFF
TRBV18	.	TRBJ1-2	CASSPQGLRDPVHTF
TRBV27	TRBD2	TRBJ2-7	CASIKIAGPYEQYF
TRBV19	TRBD1	TRBJ1-2	CASSFGTGEGYTF
TRBV5-1	.	TRBJ2-7	CASSLSSGTYEQYF
TRBV20-1	.	TRBJ2-7	CSAREVHEQYF
TRBV9	.	TRBJ1-2	CASSVNLGGANYGYTF
TRBV2	.	TRBJ2-2	CASSAAQIPSTGELFF
TRBV19	TRBD2	TRBJ2-1	CASKRLAGGTYNEQFF
TRBV5-1	TRBD2	TRBJ2-1	CASSLGLAASYNEQFF
TRBV28	.	TRBJ2-1	CASSLPRKLDYNEQFF
TRBV7-3	.	TRBJ2-2	CASSLDGTGELFF
TRBV10-2	TRBD1	TRBJ2-2	CASRPGTGNTGELFF
TRBV7-9	TRBD1	TRBJ1-2	CASSRQGEGYTF
TRBV19	.	TRBJ2-4	CASSIQGAKNIQYF
TRBV30	.	TRBJ2-7	CAWTPPSGYEQYF
TRBV5-4	TRBD2	TRBJ2-1	CASSPQWGAGTYNEQFF
TRBV25-1	.	TRBJ1-2	CASSGGAYGYTF
TRBV4-3	.	TRBJ2-2	CASSQGLRDTGELFF
TRBV6-5	.	TRBJ2-7	CASSFAGEQYF
TRBV5-1	.	TRBJ2-1	CASRYSTVYSYNEQFF
TRBV9	.	TRBJ1-2	CASSGGRTYGYTF
TRBV4-1	.	TRBJ2-1	CASSQDLDNEQFF
TRBV6-5	TRBD2	TRBJ2-3	CASSYSAGGSDTQYF
TRBV5-1	TRBD1	TRBJ2-2	CASSWGTGGIGELFF
TRBV27	.	TRBJ1-4	CASSLFGGSEKLFF
TRBV27	.	TRBJ1-1	CASSLGLVPNTEAFF
TRBV28	.	TRBJ1-6	CASRSGSSYNSPLHF
TRBV2	.	TRBJ2-1	CASSEGTYNEQFF
TRBV7-3	.	TRBJ1-2	CASSLTGGREHGYTF
TRBV6-5	.	TRBJ1-2	CASKEKGWDGYTF
TRBV5-1	.	TRBJ2-5	CASSLISVPGSQETQYF
TRBV7-2	.	TRBJ1-2	CASSFGGARGYTF
TRBV27	TRBD1	TRBJ2-7	CASSLFGTDAYEQYF
TRBV6-5	.	TRBJ2-1	CASKVSSYNEQFF
TRBV7-9	.	TRBJ1-1	CASTKNTEAFF
TRBV28	.	TRBJ2-3	CASSFSGFAQYF
TRBV9	TRBD1	TRBJ1-2	CASSAQDRRDYGYTF
TRBV5-1	.	TRBJ1-3	CASSLEGNTIYF